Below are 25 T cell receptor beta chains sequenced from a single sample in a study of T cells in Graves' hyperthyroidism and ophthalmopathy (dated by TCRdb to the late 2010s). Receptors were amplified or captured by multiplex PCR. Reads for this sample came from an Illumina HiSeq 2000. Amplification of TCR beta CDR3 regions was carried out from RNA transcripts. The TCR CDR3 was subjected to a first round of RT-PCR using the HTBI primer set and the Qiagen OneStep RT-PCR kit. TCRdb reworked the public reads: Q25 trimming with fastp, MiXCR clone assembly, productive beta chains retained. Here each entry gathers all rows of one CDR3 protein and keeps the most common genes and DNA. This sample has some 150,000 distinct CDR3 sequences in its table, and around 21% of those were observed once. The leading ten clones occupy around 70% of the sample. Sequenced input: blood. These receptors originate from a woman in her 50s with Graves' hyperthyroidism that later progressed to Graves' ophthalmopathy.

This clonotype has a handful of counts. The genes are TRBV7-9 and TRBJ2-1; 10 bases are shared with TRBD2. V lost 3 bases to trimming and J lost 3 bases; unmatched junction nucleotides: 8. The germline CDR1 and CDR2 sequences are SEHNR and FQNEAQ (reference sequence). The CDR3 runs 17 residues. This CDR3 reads CASSFTSGTFSYNEQFF. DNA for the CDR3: TGTGCCAGCAGCTTCACTAGCGGGACCTTCAGCTACAATGAGCAGTTCTTC.

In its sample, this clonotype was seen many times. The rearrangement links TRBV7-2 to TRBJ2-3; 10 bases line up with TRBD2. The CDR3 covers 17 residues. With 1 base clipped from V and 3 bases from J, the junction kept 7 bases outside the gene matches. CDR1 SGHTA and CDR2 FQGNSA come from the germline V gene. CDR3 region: CASSLVSSGRDTDTQYF. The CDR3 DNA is TGTGCCAGCAGCTTAGTTTCCAGCGGGAGGGATACAGATACGCAGTATTTT.

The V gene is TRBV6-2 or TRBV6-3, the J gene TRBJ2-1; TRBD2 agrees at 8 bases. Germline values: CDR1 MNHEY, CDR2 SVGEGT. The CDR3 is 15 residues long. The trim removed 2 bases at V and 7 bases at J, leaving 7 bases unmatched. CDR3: CASSYAGGGSNEQFF. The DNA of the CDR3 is TGTGCCAGCAGTTACGCGGGAGGCGGTTCTAATGAGCAGTTCTTC.

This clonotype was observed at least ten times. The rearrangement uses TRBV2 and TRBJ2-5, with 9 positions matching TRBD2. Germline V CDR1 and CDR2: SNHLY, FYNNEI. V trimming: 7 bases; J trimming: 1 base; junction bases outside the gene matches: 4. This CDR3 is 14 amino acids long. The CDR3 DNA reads TGTGCCAGCAAGCTAGCGGGAAGCCAAGAGACCCAGTACTTC. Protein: CASKLAGSQETQYF.

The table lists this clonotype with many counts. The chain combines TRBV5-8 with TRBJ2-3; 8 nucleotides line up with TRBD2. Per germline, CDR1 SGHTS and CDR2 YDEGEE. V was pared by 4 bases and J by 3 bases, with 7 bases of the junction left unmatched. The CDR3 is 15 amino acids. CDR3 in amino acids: CASSPGTRQTDTQYF. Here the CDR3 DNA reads TGTGCCAGCAGCCCCGGGACTAGACAGACAGATACGCAGTATTTT. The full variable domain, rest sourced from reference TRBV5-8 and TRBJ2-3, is EAGVTQSPTHLIKTRGQQATLRCSPISGHTSVYWYQQALGLGLQFLLWYDEGEERNRGNFPPRFSGRQFPNYSSELNVNALELEDSALYLCASSPGTRQTDTQYFGPGTRLTVL.

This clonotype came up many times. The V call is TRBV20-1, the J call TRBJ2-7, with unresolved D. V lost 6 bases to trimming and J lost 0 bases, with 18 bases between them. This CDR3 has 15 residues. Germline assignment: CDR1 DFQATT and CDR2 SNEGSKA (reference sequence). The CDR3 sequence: CSAHHPGPFSYEQYF. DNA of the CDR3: TGCAGTGCCCACCATCCGGGTCCATTCTCCTACGAGCAGTACTTC.

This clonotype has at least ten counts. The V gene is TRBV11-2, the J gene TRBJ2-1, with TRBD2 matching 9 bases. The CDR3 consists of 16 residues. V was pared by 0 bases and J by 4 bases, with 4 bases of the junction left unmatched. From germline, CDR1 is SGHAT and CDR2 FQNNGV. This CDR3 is CASSLDRLAAYNEQFF. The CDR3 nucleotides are TGTGCCAGCAGCTTAGATCGACTAGCGGCTTACAATGAGCAGTTCTTC.

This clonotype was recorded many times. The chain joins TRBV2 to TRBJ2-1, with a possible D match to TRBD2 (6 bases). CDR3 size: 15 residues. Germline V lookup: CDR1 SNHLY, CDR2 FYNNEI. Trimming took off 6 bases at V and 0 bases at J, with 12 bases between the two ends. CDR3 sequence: CASRRLVSSYNEQFF. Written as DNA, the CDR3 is TGTGCCAGCAGGAGACTAGTAAGCTCCTACAATGAGCAGTTCTTC.

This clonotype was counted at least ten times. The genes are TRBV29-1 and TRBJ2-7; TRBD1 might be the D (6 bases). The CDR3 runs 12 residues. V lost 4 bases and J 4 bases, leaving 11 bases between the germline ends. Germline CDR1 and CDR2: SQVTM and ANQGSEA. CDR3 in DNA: TGCAGCGTTGCTGGGGGCGGGTACGAGCAGTACTTC. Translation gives CSVAGGGYEQYF.

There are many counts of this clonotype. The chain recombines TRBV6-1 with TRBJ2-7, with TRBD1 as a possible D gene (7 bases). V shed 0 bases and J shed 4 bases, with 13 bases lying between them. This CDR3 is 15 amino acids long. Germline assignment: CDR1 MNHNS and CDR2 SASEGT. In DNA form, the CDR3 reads TGTGCCAGCAGTGAAGCGGCGGGACAGCCATACGAGCAGTACTTC. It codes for CASSEAAGQPYEQYF.

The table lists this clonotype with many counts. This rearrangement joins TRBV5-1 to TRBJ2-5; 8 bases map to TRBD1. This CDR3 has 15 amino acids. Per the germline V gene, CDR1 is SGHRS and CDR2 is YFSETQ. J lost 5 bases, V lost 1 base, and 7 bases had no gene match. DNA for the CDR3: TGCGCCAGCAGCTTGAAGGACAGGGCGCGGGAGACCCAGTACTTC. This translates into CASSLKDRARETQYF.

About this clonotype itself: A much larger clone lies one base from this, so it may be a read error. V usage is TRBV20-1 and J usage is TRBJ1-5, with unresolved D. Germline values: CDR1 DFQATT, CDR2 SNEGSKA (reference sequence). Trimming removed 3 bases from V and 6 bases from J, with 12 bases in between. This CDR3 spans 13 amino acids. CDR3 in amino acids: CSASWLGGQPQHF. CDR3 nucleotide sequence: TGCAGTGCTAGTTGGCTAGGTGGTCAGCCCCAGCATTTT.

CDR3 sequence: CASSDAGTGLIETQYF. As DNA, the CDR3 is TGTGCCAGCAGTGATGCTGGGACAGGTCTTATAGAGACCCAGTACTTC. V gene TRBV2 combines with J gene TRBJ2-5; 8 bases are shared with TRBD1. Trimming took 3 bases from V and 4 from J; bases not matched to a gene: 10. The CDR3 runs to 16 residues. Looked up from germline, CDR1 is SNHLY and CDR2 is FYNNEI.

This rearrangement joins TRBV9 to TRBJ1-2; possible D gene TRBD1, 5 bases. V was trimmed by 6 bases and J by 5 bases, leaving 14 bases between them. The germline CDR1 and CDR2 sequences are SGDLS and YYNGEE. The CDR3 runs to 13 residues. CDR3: CASTTGARYGYTF. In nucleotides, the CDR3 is TGTGCCAGCACTACCGGGGCTCGGTATGGCTACACCTTC.

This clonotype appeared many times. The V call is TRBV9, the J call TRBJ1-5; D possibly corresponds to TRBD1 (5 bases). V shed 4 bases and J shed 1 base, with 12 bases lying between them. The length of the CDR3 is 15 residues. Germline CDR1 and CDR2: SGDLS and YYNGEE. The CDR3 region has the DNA TGTGCCAGCAGCCCCGGGACGCAGAGCAATCAGCCCCAGCATTTT. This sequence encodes CASSPGTQSNQPQHF.

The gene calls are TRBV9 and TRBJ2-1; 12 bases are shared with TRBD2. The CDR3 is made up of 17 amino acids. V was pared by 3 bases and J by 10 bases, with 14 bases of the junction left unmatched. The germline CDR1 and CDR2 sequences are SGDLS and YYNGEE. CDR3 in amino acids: CASSALAGGPKVSEQFF. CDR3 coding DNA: TGTGCCAGCAGCGCTCTAGCGGGAGGGCCAAAGGTTAGCGAGCAGTTCTTC.

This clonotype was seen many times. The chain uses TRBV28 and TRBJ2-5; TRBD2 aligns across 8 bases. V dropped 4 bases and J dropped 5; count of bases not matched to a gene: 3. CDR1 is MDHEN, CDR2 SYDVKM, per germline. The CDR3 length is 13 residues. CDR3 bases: TGTGCCAGCAGTTCGCCGGGAGGGGAGACCCAGTACTTC. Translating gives CASSSPGGETQYF.

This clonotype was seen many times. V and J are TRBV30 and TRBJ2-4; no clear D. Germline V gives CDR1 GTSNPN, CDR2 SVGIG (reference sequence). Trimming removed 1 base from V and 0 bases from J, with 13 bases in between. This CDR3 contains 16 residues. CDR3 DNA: TGTGCCTGGAGTGCCGCCTCACAGTTAGCCAAAAACATTCAGTACTTC. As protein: CAWSAASQLAKNIQYF.

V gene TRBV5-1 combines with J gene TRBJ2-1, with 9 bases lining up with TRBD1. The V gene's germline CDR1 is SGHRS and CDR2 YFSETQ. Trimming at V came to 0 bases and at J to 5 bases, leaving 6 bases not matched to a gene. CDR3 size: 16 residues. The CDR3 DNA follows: TGCGCCAGCAGCTTGGGGGACAGGGTCTTGAACAATGAGCAGTTCTTC. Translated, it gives CASSLGDRVLNNEQFF.

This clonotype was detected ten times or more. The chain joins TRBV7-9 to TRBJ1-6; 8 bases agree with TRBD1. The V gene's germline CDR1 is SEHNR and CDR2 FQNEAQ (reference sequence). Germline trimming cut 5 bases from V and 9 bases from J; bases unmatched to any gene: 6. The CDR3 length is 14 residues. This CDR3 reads CASSVNTGGSPLHF. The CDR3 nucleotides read TGTGCCAGCAGCGTAAATACAGGGGGTTCACCCCTCCACTTT.

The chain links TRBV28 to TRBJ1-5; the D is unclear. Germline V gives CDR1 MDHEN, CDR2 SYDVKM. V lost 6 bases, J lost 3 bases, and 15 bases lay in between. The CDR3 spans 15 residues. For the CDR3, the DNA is TGTGCCAGCAGCTTAGTAGAGGGTTACAATCAGCCCCAGCATTTT. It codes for CASSLVEGYNQPQHF.

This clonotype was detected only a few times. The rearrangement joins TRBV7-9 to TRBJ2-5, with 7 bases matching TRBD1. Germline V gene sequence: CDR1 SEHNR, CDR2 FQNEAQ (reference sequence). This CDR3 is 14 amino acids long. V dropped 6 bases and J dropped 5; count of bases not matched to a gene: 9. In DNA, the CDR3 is TGTGCCAGCAGTCCGGGACAGACAAGGGAGACCCAGTACTTC. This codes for CASSPGQTRETQYF.

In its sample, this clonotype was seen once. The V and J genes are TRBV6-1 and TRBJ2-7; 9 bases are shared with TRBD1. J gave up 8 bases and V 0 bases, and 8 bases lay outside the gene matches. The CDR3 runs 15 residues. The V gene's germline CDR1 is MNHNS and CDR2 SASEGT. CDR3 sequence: CASSEAITGQGKQYF. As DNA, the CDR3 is TGTGCCAGCAGTGAAGCGATCACGGGACAGGGTAAGCAGTACTTC.

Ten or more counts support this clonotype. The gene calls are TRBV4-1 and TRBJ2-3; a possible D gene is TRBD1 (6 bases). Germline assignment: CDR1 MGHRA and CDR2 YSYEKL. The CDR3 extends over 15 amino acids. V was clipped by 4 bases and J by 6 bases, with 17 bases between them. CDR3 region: CASSREDRHADTQYF. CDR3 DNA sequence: TGCGCCAGCAGCCGTGAAGACAGGCATGCGGATACGCAGTATTTT.

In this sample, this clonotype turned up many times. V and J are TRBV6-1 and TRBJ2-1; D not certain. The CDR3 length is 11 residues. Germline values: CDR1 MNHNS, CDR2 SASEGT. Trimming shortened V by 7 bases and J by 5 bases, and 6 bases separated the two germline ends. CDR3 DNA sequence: TGTGCCAGCATAGGGAACAATGAGCAGTTCTTC. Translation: CASIGNNEQFF.